This T cell receptor (beta chain) was recovered during a study of blood T cell repertoires in COVID-19. The overall study: Sites across the United States, Italy and Spain contributed samples from acute and convalescent COVID-19.

The Seattle patients joined while their infection was active and were tracked longitudinally afterward. Assay: immunoSEQ multiplex PCR; the TCRdb copy retains only in-frame clones and omits some. Counted here are about 140,000 clones, 88% occurring once; the ten biggest clones make up approximately 2.4%. CDR1 and CDR2 (germline): MNHEY, SMNVEV (reference sequence). This CDR3 comprises 17 residues. J lost 2 bases, V lost 3 bases, and 7 bases had no gene match. The chain links TRBV27 to TRBJ2-2, with 9 nucleotides matching TRBD2. The sample taken for sequencing was peripheral blood. This sequence originates from a human donor with COVID-19, enrolled during active disease. The donor label of this sample is uncertain. The CDR3 nucleotides read TGTGCCAGCAGTTTGATCCGACTAGCGGATAACACCGGGGAGCTGTTTTTT. It yields the protein CASSLIRLADNTGELFF.